The 11 T cell receptor beta chains below were found in one sample sequenced in a study of OX40 agonist ivuxolimab in advanced cancers. The method was immunoSEQ multiplex PCR; TCRdb's version includes in-frame clones alone and lacks a portion of them. The top ten clones hold roughly 30% of a sample with more than 60,000 clones, 84% of them seen once. This specimen consisted of CD4+ or CD8+ T cells sorted from blood, obtained in a trial of the OX40 agonist ivuxolimab. These TCRs come from an adult with an advanced solid tumor such as melanoma, head and neck, liver or kidney cancer.

The chain uses TRBV5-4 and TRBJ2-7, with 7 bases matching TRBD2. Trimming took 5 bases from V and 6 from J; bases not matched to a gene: 8. There are 13 residues in the CDR3. Germline CDR1 SGHNT, CDR2 YYREEE (reference sequence). The CDR3 sequence is CASSPRLASEQYF. CDR3 in DNA: TGTGCCAGCAGTCCCCGACTAGCATCCGAGCAGTACTTC.

The gene calls are TRBV28 and TRBJ1-2, with 8 bases that match TRBD1. The CDR3 runs 14 residues. V lost 7 bases, J lost 7 bases, and 11 bases stayed unmatched. CDR1 and CDR2 from the germline V gene are MDHEN and SYDVKM. The CDR3 loop reads CASTERLDRVGYTF. The CDR3 region has the DNA TGTGCCAGCACAGAAAGACTGGACAGGGTTGGCTACACCTTC.

The CDR3 DNA is TGTGCCAGCGGGGGTAGCTCCTACAATGAGCAGTTCTTC. Translating it yields CASGGSSYNEQFF. This chain joins TRBV19 and TRBJ2-1; TRBD2 is a possible D gene (6 bases). The CDR3 consists of 13 residues. The germline V gene has CDR1 LNHDA and CDR2 SQIVND (reference sequence). Deletions cut 9 bases from V and 0 bases from J, with 9 bases between.

The chain recombines TRBV18 with TRBJ1-4; 9 bases are a match to TRBD1. Per the germline V gene, CDR1 is KGHSH and CDR2 is LQKENI. The CDR3 extends over 14 amino acids. The junction had 5 bases not matched to a gene; V was cut back by 5 bases and J by 7 bases. The DNA of the CDR3 is TGTGCCAGCTCATTACAGGGGGCAGGTGAAAAACTGTTTTTT. This sequence encodes CASSLQGAGEKLFF.

The rearrangement uses TRBV25-1 and TRBJ2-5; TRBD1 aligns across 7 bases. The last part of the DNA fits TRBJ2-7 better; the J call may be wrong. CDR3 length: 14 amino acids. CDR1 MGHDK and CDR2 SYGVNS come from the germline V gene. Written as DNA, the CDR3 is TGTGCCAGCAGTGATCTGGACAGGTCCTACGAGCAGTACTTC. Amino acids: CASSDLDRSYEQYF.

CDR3 in amino acids: CASSETGTGDYEQYF. The CDR3 DNA is TGTGCCAGCAGTGAGACCGGGACAGGGGACTACGAGCAGTACTTC. The chain joins TRBV25-1 to TRBJ2-7; 10 bases are shared with TRBD1. The CDR3 loop spans 15 amino acids. Germline CDR1 is MGHDK and CDR2 is SYGVNS. V lost 3 bases to trimming and J lost 3 bases; unmatched junction nucleotides: 5.

This chain connects TRBV4-3 to TRBJ2-1; 8 nucleotides line up with TRBD2. The CDR3 extends over 16 amino acids. J gave up 5 bases and V 4 bases, and 10 bases lay outside the gene matches. Per the germline V gene, CDR1 is LGHNA and CDR2 is YSLEER. Here the CDR3 DNA reads TGCGCCAGCAGCCCCCGGGGTAGCGGGGATGACAATGAGCAGTTCTTC. This codes for CASSPRGSGDDNEQFF.

A word on this clone: One junction end disagrees with the germline gene, perhaps due to a read error. The rearrangement joins TRBV4-1 to TRBJ1-3; no firm D call. CDR1 is MGHRA, CDR2 YSYEKL, per germline. CDR3 length equals 13 residues. The DNA of the CDR3 is TGCGCCAGCAGCCAAGATCTTAGGGCCCGCCACGATTTT. This encodes CASSQDLRARHDF.

V is TRBV2 and J is TRBJ1-2, with D hard to call. This CDR3 spans 15 amino acids. V dropped 2 bases and J dropped 5 bases, with 15 bases sitting between them. Germline lookup yields CDR1 SNHLY and CDR2 FYNNEI. In DNA form, the CDR3 reads TGTGCCAGCAGTGAAAAGATGGGTAGGTCGTATGGCTACACCTTC. It is translated as CASSEKMGRSYGYTF.

This clone was seen only a few times. The chain couples TRBV28 to TRBJ2-5; D gene uncertain. CDR1 and CDR2 from the germline V gene are MDHEN and SYDVKM. V lost 4 bases, J lost 5 bases, and 20 bases lay in between. This CDR3 is 16 amino acids long. CDR3 sequence reads: CASSSTRLPSSETQYF. The CDR3 nucleotides are TGTGCCAGCAGTTCGACCCGGCTGCCTTCCTCGGAGACCCAGTACTTC.

The V gene is TRBV7-6, the J gene TRBJ2-5, with no clear D. The germline V gene encodes CDR1 SGHVS and CDR2 FNYEAQ. The CDR3 is 15 residues long. Trimming shortened V by 2 bases and J by 4 bases, and 14 bases separated the two germline ends. The CDR3 reads CASSLSGSLGETQYF. CDR3 nucleotide sequence: TGTGCCAGCAGCTTATCCGGGTCGCTAGGAGAGACCCAGTACTTC.